This T cell receptor beta chain originates from a study of cytomegalovirus exposure and HLA in healthy donors. TCRdb keeps only in-frame clones here, not all; method: immunoSEQ multiplex PCR. This sample has approximately 59,000 clones, with 90% to 95% found just once. Study conclusions and caveats: Confirmation was obtained in vitro that a few CMV-associated chains are specific for CMV antigens.

Concerning this clone itself: Its antigen is not identified.

There are 15 residues in the CDR3. V lost 5 bases and J 6 bases, leaving 17 bases between the germline ends. From germline, CDR1 is MNHEY and CDR2 SVGAGI. The TCR was taken from a man aged 18 to 29 in good health and CMV-seropositive. Sequencing used PBMCs. The chain joins TRBV6-5 to TRBJ2-1; D may be TRBD2 (5 bases). This CDR3 reads CASSRAPTSGNEQFF. As DNA, the CDR3 is TGTGCCAGCAGTCGAGCTCCAACCAGCGGCAATGAGCAGTTCTTC.